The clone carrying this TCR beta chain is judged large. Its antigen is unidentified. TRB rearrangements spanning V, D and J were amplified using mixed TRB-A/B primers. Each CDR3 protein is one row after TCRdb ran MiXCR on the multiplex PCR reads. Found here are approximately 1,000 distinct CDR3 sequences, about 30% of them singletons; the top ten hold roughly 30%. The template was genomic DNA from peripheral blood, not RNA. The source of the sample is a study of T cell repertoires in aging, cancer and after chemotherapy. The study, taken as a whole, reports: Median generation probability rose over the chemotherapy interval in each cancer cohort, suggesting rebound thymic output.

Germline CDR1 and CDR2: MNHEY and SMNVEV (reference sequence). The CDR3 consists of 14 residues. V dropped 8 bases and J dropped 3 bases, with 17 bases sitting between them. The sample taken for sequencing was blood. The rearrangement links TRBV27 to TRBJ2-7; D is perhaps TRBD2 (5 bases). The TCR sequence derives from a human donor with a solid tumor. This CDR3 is CASSFIGRGYEQYF. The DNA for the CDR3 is TGTGCCAGCTCGTTCATTGGACGGGGCTACGAGCAGTACTTC.